Listed here are 26 T cell receptor beta chains from one sample, sequenced in a study of blood T cell repertoires in COVID-19. Sequencing used immunoSEQ multiplex PCR; TCRdb keeps in-frame clones, though not all of them. Of fewer than 350,000 clones in the sample, around 86% are singletons; the top ten hold about 4%. Material: PBMCs or T cells enriched from blood (not recorded which). Receptors originate from a woman between 40 and 55 years old with acute COVID-19.

This clone has only one observation. V gene TRBV24-1 combines with J gene TRBJ2-1; 10 positions agree with TRBD2. V dropped 10 bases and J dropped 6; count of bases not matched to a gene: 8. CDR1 is KGHDR, CDR2 SFDVKD, per germline. This CDR3 region has 14 residues. The CDR3 coding sequence is TGTGCCACTAAAACTAGCGGGGCTACCAATGAGCAGTTCTTC. Protein product: CATKTSGATNEQFF.

The gene calls are TRBV9 and TRBJ2-1; a possible D gene is TRBD1 (5 bases). The CDR3 consists of 13 residues. Germline lookup yields CDR1 SGDLS and CDR2 YYNGEE. V lost 0 bases and J 8 bases, leaving 9 bases between the germline ends. The CDR3 sequence: CASSVEGQHEQFF. The CDR3 coding sequence is TGTGCCAGCAGCGTAGAGGGGCAACATGAGCAGTTCTTC. The variable domain in full, completed from reference TRBV9 and TRBJ2-1, reads DSGVTQTPKHLITATGQRVTLRCSPRSGDLSVYWYQQSLDQGLQFLIQYYNGEERAKGNILERFSAQQFPDLHSELNLSSLELGDSALYFCASSVEGQHEQFFGPGTRLTVL.

The V and J genes are TRBV5-1 and TRBJ1-1; D not resolved. This CDR3 contains 14 residues. Germline CDR1 is SGHRS and CDR2 is YFSETQ. V lost 2 bases and J 2 bases, leaving 10 bases between the germline ends. The CDR3 protein is CASSFFSGNTEAFF. DNA for the CDR3: TGCGCCAGCAGCTTTTTTTCCGGTAACACTGAAGCTTTCTTT.

The CDR3 region is CASSPSGDPGQPQHF. For the CDR3, the DNA is TGTGCCAGCTCACCCTCGGGGGACCCGGGCCAGCCCCAGCATTTT. This chain links TRBV18 with TRBJ1-5; perhaps TRBD1 as D (5 bases). The CDR3 runs to 15 residues. Germline V lookup: CDR1 KGHSH, CDR2 LQKENI. Trimming pared 3 bases from V and 7 bases from J, leaving 16 bases between.

This clone was detected a few times. The rearrangement uses TRBV4-3 and TRBJ2-1; D ambiguous. Germline V gene sequence: CDR1 LGHNA, CDR2 YSLEER. V lost 0 bases and J lost 1, with 7 bases in between. This CDR3 has 15 residues. The CDR3 DNA sequence: TGCGCCAGCAGCCAAGATGGCGGATCCTACAATGAGCAGTTCTTC. As protein: CASSQDGGSYNEQFF.

This clone has a handful of counts. The CDR3 here is CASSSPQIEGAGANVLTF. The CDR3 DNA reads as TGTGCCAGCAGTTCCCCTCAAATAGAGGGTGCTGGGGCCAACGTCCTGACTTTC. The chain links TRBV28 to TRBJ2-6, with a weak D call TRBD2 (5 bases). This CDR3 spans 18 amino acids. Trimming removed 4 bases at V and 2 bases at J, with 18 bases between. Germline V lookup: CDR1 MDHEN, CDR2 SYDVKM.

The chain combines TRBV7-2 with TRBJ2-1; the match to TRBD2 covers 15 bases. Looked up from germline, CDR1 is SGHTA and CDR2 is FQGNSA. This CDR3 is built from 17 residues. V dropped 5 bases and J dropped 4; count of bases not matched to a gene: 6. Here the CDR3 reads CASSGGLAGGFYNEQFF. The CDR3 DNA sequence: TGTGCCAGCAGCGGAGGACTAGCGGGGGGGTTTTACAATGAGCAGTTCTTC.

The chain recombines TRBV7-2 with TRBJ2-7; tentatively, D is TRBD2 (5 bases). Germline V gene data show CDR1 as SGHTA and CDR2 as FQGNSA. The V end lost 7 bases, the J end lost 4 bases, and 14 bases lay between the germline ends. The CDR3 sequence is 13 residues long. CDR3 in DNA: TGTGCCAGCAACACAATCGGGGTGTACGAGCAGTACTTC. This codes for CASNTIGVYEQYF. The complete variable domain, with remaining parts taken from reference TRBV7-2 and TRBJ2-7, reads GAGVSQSPSNKVTEKGKDVELRCDPISGHTALYWYRQSLGQGLEFLIYFQGNSAPDKSGLPSDRFSAERTGGSVSTLTIQRTQQEDSAVYLCASNTIGVYEQYFGPGTRLTVT.

Notes on this clone: The germline gene is not matched at one end of the junction; a read error may be the cause. This chain uses TRBV19 with TRBJ1-4, with D perhaps matching TRBD1 (5 bases). The V gene's germline CDR1 is LNHDA and CDR2 SQIVND (reference sequence). CDR3 size: 14 residues. In DNA, the CDR3 is TGTGCCAGCAGTATTATGGGGCGAAAAGAAAAACTGTTTTTT. Protein product: CASSIMGRKEKLFF.

The CDR3 DNA is TGTGCCAGTACTGGTTTGGCAGGTACCGGGGAGCTGTTTTTT. Its translation is CASTGLAGTGELFF. The rearrangement joins TRBV19 to TRBJ2-2; D remains unclear. The CDR3 spans 14 residues. V lost 7 bases and J 5 bases, leaving 14 bases between the germline ends. The germline V gene has CDR1 LNHDA and CDR2 SQIVND (reference sequence).

This chain uses TRBV28 with TRBJ2-1; 8 bases fit TRBD1. V shed 6 bases and J 2 bases; nucleotides not matched to a gene: 6. The CDR3 sequence is 15 residues long. The germline V gene has CDR1 MDHEN and CDR2 SYDVKM. The CDR3 sequence is CASRGQGVTYNEQFF. The CDR3, as DNA: TGTGCCAGCAGAGGACAGGGAGTCACCTACAATGAGCAGTTCTTC.

The rearrangement links TRBV29-1 to TRBJ1-5; D not certain. V was cut by 1 base and J by 6 bases, with 10 bases left in between. The CDR3 has 13 amino acids. CDR1 is SQVTM and CDR2 is ANQGSEA in the germline V gene. The CDR3 loop is CSVEVSGGQPQHF. The DNA of the CDR3 is TGCAGCGTTGAAGTTTCCGGCGGTCAGCCCCAGCATTTT.

The rearrangement joins TRBV6-2 or TRBV6-3 to TRBJ1-1; TRBD1 is a possible D gene (6 bases). Trimming left V 5 bases short and J 10 bases short, with 11 bases between. This CDR3 comprises 11 residues. Per the germline V gene, CDR1 is MNHEY and CDR2 is SVGEGT. The CDR3 region has the DNA TGTGCCAGCAGTCACAGGGCGGGAGCTTTCTTT. Amino acid sequence: CASSHRAGAFF.

The chain carries TRBV19 and TRBJ1-5; tentative D call: TRBD1 (5 bases). This CDR3 spans 16 amino acids. CDR1 and CDR2 from the germline V gene are LNHDA and SQIVND (reference sequence). V was trimmed by 5 bases and J by 0 bases, leaving 14 bases between them. This chain's CDR3 is CASSPTQEYSNQPQHF. The CDR3 bases are TGTGCCAGTAGTCCAACACAGGAGTATAGCAATCAGCCCCAGCATTTT.

The rearrangement uses TRBV7-9 and TRBJ1-6; 8 bases map to TRBD1. Germline V lookup: CDR1 SEHNR, CDR2 FQNEAQ (reference sequence). V lost 3 bases, J lost 7 bases, and 5 bases stayed unmatched. CDR3 length equals 15 residues. CDR3 coding DNA: TGTGCCAGCAGCTTGCAAGGACAGGGAAATTCACCCCTCCACTTT. Amino acid sequence: CASSLQGQGNSPLHF.

The chain couples TRBV29-1 to TRBJ1-2, with 9 nucleotides matching TRBD1. Trimming took 6 bases from V and 4 from J; bases not matched to a gene: 6. The germline CDR1 and CDR2 sequences are SQVTM and ANQGSEA. The CDR3 extends over 13 amino acids. CDR3 residues: CSVGQGPSYGYTF. CDR3 bases: TGCAGCGTGGGACAGGGCCCAAGCTATGGCTACACCTTC.

This clone was seen only once. The chain couples TRBV3-1 (or the pseudogene TRBV3-2) to TRBJ2-5; TRBD2 aligns across 12 bases. Trimming took 0 bases from V and 3 from J; bases not matched to a gene: 5. The CDR3 has 17 residues. Germline CDR1 is LGHDT and CDR2 is YNNKEL (reference sequence). The CDR3 bases are TGTGCCAGCAGCCAAGAACGACTAGCGGGAGTTAAAGAGACCCAGTACTTC. This gives the protein CASSQERLAGVKETQYF.

V and J are TRBV3-1 (or the pseudogene TRBV3-2) and TRBJ2-3; 11 bases match TRBD1. CDR1 is LGHDT, CDR2 YNNKEL, per germline (reference sequence). The CDR3 sequence is 16 residues long. J was trimmed by 4 bases and V by 4 bases; bases with no gene match: 7. The CDR3, as DNA: TGTGCCAGCAGCCCCCGGGGGACAGGGGGAGCAGATACGCAGTATTTT. This gives the protein CASSPRGTGGADTQYF.

The chain employs TRBV5-1 and TRBJ1-4; TRBD1 matches at 8 bases. CDR3 size: 15 residues. J gave up 2 bases and V 0 bases, and 0 bases lay outside the gene matches. Germline V gene data show CDR1 as SGHRS and CDR2 as YFSETQ. The CDR3 coding sequence is TGCGCCAGCAGCTTGGGGACAGGGACTAATGAAAAACTGTTTTTT. Amino acid sequence: CASSLGTGTNEKLFF.

J is TRBJ1-6 and V is TRBV27, with D perhaps matching TRBD1 (5 bases). Germline CDR1 MNHEY, CDR2 SMNVEV (reference sequence). The length of the CDR3 is 18 residues. Trimming stripped 5 bases from V and 4 bases from J, with 21 bases between. The CDR3: CASSPYYTREAYNSPLHF. In DNA form, the CDR3 reads TGTGCCAGCAGTCCCTACTATACCAGGGAGGCGTATAATTCACCCCTCCACTTT.

The V gene is TRBV29-1, the J gene TRBJ2-1, with 9 nucleotides matching TRBD1. J was trimmed by 5 bases and V by 7 bases; bases with no gene match: 3. The CDR3 length is 12 residues. Germline assignment: CDR1 SQVTM and CDR2 ANQGSEA. The CDR3 bases are TGCAGCGGGGGGACAGGGAACAATGAGCAGTTCTTC. Its protein product is CSGGTGNNEQFF.

This chain connects TRBV23-1 to TRBJ2-4; 10 positions match TRBD2. TRBV23-1 is sorted into the ORF group, with uncertain function. The V gene end was trimmed by 0 bases and the J gene end by 3 bases; junction bases not matched to a gene: 17. The CDR3 runs 21 residues. CDR3 in amino acids: CASSQSKGRKSGREVKNIQYF. CDR3 DNA sequence: TGCGCCAGCAGTCAATCAAAGGGAAGAAAAAGCGGGAGGGAGGTCAAAAACATTCAGTACTTC.

J is TRBJ2-7 and V is TRBV6-2 or TRBV6-3, with TRBD1 identical over 7 bases. Germline V CDR1 and CDR2: MNHEY, SVGEGT. V dropped 2 bases and J dropped 3; count of bases not matched to a gene: 10. The CDR3 has 16 amino acids. In DNA, the CDR3 is TGTGCCAGCAGTTACGCCGTGACAGGGCCCGGCTACGAGCAGTACTTC. Protein product: CASSYAVTGPGYEQYF.

The rearrangement links TRBV19 to TRBJ2-2, with 8 bases matching TRBD2. V trimming: 5 bases; J trimming: 6 bases; junction bases outside the gene matches: 8. In germline, CDR1 is LNHDA, CDR2 SQIVND (reference sequence). The CDR3 has 15 amino acids. This CDR3 is CASSPLAGWAGELFF. CDR3 bases: TGTGCCAGTAGTCCATTAGCGGGATGGGCCGGGGAGCTGTTTTTT.

The CDR3 region has the DNA TGTGCCAGCAGCGTAGGCGAGCGGGGCTACAATGAGCAGTTCTTC. It specifies CASSVGERGYNEQFF. The rearrangement links TRBV9 to TRBJ2-1, with TRBD2 matching over 7 bases. V lost 0 bases, J lost 3 bases, and 3 bases stayed unmatched. Germline V gene lookup returns CDR1 SGDLS and CDR2 YYNGEE. The CDR3 totals 15 residues.

V and J are TRBV3-1 (or the pseudogene TRBV3-2) and TRBJ2-1, with 8 bases that match TRBD2. The V gene's germline CDR1 is LGHDT and CDR2 YNNKEL (reference sequence). V gave up 4 bases and J gave up 0 bases; unmatched junction bases: 8. The CDR3 length is 17 residues. The CDR3 protein is CASSPGGAGASYNEQFF. CDR3 in DNA: TGTGCCAGCAGCCCCGGGGGGGCGGGCGCCTCCTACAATGAGCAGTTCTTC.